The clone carrying this T cell receptor beta chain was found many times. The CDR3 runs 17 residues. Germline lookup yields CDR1 SGHNT and CDR2 YENEEA. V was pared by 0 bases and J by 9 bases, with 21 bases between. The record originates from a study of tumor-infiltrating lymphocytes in primary liver carcinoma. Starting from approximately 0.45 ug of total RNA, TCR beta cDNA was produced with a primer in the constant region. Slightly modified ARM-PCR, run as three nested multiplex PCR rounds, produced the TCR beta libraries. The opening two PCR rounds, around 9 cycles each, paired TRBV1-TRBV30 forward primers with a C-beta reverse primer. TCRdb independently ran MiXCR on the multiplex PCR reads; one entry per CDR3 protein. The sample lists just over 300,000 distinct CDR3 sequences, roughly 60% occurring once. Germline DNA was also extracted, and blood RNA was taken from unsorted whole blood.

Sequenced material: peripheral blood. The genes are TRBV11-3 and TRBJ2-1; TRBD1 or TRBD2 may be the D gene (6 bases each). The receptor was derived from a woman under 40 with primary liver carcinoma and hepatitis B virus infection. The CDR3 DNA reads as TGTGCCAGCAGCTTAGATCGGGGGCCCGGGCGAACGGGTGAGCAGTTCTTC. This encodes CASSLDRGPGRTGEQFF. Full variable domain (remainder filled in from reference TRBV11-3 and TRBJ2-1): EAGVVQSPRYKIIEKKQPVAFWCNPISGHNTLYWYLQNLGQGPELLIRYENEEAVDDSQLPKDRFSAERLKGVDSTLKIQPAELGDSAVYLCASSLDRGPGRTGEQFFGPGTRLTVL.